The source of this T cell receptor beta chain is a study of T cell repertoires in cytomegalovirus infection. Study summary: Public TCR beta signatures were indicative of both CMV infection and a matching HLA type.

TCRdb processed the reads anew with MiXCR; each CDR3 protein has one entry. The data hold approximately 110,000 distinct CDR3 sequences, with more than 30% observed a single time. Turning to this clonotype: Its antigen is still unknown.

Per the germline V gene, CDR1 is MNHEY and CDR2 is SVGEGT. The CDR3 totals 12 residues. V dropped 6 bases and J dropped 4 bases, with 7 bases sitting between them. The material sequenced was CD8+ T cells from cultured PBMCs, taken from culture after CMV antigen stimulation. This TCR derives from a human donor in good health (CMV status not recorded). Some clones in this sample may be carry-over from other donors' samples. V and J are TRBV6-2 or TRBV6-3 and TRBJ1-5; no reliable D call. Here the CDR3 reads CASSPANQPQHF. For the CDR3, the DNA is TGTGCCAGCAGCCCCGCGAATCAGCCCCAGCATTTT.